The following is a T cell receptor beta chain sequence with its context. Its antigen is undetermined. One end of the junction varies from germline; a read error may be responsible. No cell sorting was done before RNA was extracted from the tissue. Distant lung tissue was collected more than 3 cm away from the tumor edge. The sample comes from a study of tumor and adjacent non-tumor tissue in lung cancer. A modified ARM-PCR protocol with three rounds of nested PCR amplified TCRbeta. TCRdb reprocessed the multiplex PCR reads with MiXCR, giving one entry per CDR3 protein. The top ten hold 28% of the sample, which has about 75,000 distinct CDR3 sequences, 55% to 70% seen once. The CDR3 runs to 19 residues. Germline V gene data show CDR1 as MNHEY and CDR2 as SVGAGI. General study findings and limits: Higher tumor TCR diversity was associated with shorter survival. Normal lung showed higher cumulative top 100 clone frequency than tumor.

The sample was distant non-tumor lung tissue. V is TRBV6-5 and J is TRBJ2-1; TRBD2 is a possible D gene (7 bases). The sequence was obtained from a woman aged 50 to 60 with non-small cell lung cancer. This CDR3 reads CVSSPNDYLGQAGYNEQFF. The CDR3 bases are TGTGTCAGCAGTCCCAATGATTACCTGGGACAAGCGGGATACAATGAGCAGTTCTTC.